This T cell receptor (beta chain) is drawn from a study of blood T cell repertoires in COVID-19. As for the study in general: From T cells, B-cell-depleted T cells, or PBMCs came the material, which was cDNA or gDNA.

Trimming left V 3 bases short and J 6 bases short, with 13 bases between. This CDR3 comprises 14 residues. CDR1 is KGHSH, CDR2 LQKENI, per germline. All enrollees were about 18 to 89 years old and from under 25 US areas. Recovered status in Cohort 3 required two negative PCRs, clearance, or symptom resolution. Original data processing: How many nucleated cells were present was estimated from reference gene primer amplification. Repertoires were generated with immunoSEQ multiplex PCR, while TCRdb's copy carries only in-frame clones and drops some. The D gene and trimming were derived from the DNA, and the V and J assignments and clone size from that table. There are 270,000 or so clones in the sample; roughly 80% occur only once, and roughly 3.1% lies in the top ten.

The chain uses TRBV18 and TRBJ2-3; D perhaps matches TRBD1 (5 bases). Sequencing input: PBMCs or T cells enriched from blood (not recorded which). This TCR was sampled from a man between 45 and 60 years old who had recovered from COVID-19. The chain's CDR3 is CASSPLGAQDTQYF. In nucleotides, the CDR3 is TGTGCCAGCTCACCTCTAGGGGCGCAGGATACGCAGTATTTT.